A single sample gave rise to the 3 T cell receptor beta chains below, sequenced in a study of breast tumors, draining lymph nodes, adjacent tissues. TCRdb used MiXCR to reprocess the multiplex PCR reads, holding one entry per CDR3 protein. This sample has approximately 210,000 distinct CDR3 sequences, with about 34% found just once. The lymph nodes were axillary draining lymph nodes from breast cancer patients. The specimen sequenced was axillary lymph node tissue. These receptors all come from a female donor with breast cancer. Some clones in this sample may be carry-over from other donors' samples.

The chain combines TRBV7-2 with TRBJ2-2; 8 bases fit TRBD2. Germline V gene sequence: CDR1 SGHTA, CDR2 FQGNSA. The V segment lost 1 base and the J segment 7 bases; nucleotides outside the gene matches: 2. The CDR3 has 14 residues. The CDR3 reads CASSLEGTSGELFF. The CDR3 bases are TGTGCCAGCAGCTTAGAAGGGACTAGCGGGGAGCTGTTTTTT.

The table lists this clonotype with many counts. V and J are TRBV7-8 and TRBJ2-7; 7 bases agree with TRBD2. The CDR3 runs to 14 residues. From germline, CDR1 is SGHVS and CDR2 FQNEAQ. Trimming took 5 bases from V and 4 from J; bases not matched to a gene: 8. The CDR3: CASSGGGWGYEQYF. CDR3 coding DNA: TGTGCCAGCAGCGGGGGGGGGTGGGGGTACGAGCAGTACTTC.

This clonotype has at least ten counts. The gene calls are TRBV5-1 and TRBJ2-1; 7 bases fit TRBD2. Germline CDR1 is SGHRS and CDR2 is YFSETQ. The CDR3 is 17 residues long. V lost 0 bases to trimming and J lost 4 bases; unmatched junction nucleotides: 10. CDR3 bases: TGCGCCAGCAGCTTGGCGGCTAGCGGTTTGGGGTACAATGAGCAGTTCTTC. As protein: CASSLAASGLGYNEQFF.